These T cell receptor beta chains were read from a single sample in a study of blood T cell repertoires in COVID-19. The data were produced by immunoSEQ multiplex PCR, yet TCRdb's version contains in-frame clones alone and is incomplete. The table shows hundreds of thousands of clones, with around 85% occurring only once. Sequencing was done on a sample of peripheral blood. These receptors all come from a woman aged 25 to 39 who had recovered from COVID-19. Each CDR3 is given without its conserved first and last residue. Size is omitted from some rows. Given values are once, few, many or a class for expanded clones.

>15|few|TRBJ2-7|TRBV6-2/TRBV6-3
ASSYPFLAGVVYEQY
>12|.|TRBJ1-6|TRBV6-5
ASSRQVTDSPLH
>14|.|TRBJ1-5|TRBV21-1
ASSISQGLGNQPQH
>13|.|TRBJ2-7|TRBV21-1
ASSPGGGMGDEQY
>11|.|TRBJ1-5|TRBV5-6
ASSPGENQPQH
>11|.|TRBJ2-7|TRBV5-5
ASSLGGGYEQY
>14|.|TRBJ2-5|TRBV5-4
ASSGDRQGIQETQY
>11|.|TRBJ2-5|TRBV2
ASQQGSGETQY
>12|once|TRBJ2-3|TRBV9
ASSVGRGTDTQY
>12|.|TRBJ1-3|TRBV18
ASSPPVSRDTIY
>13|.|TRBJ1-1|TRBV25-1
ASSAAGGANTEAF
>11|.|TRBJ1-2|TRBV29-1
SVELAGINGYT
>13|.|TRBJ2-3|TRBV27
ASSSITTSTDTQY
>12|.|TRBJ2-5|TRBV5-4
ASSPDVRGETQY